Listed here are 24 T cell receptor beta chains from one sample, sequenced in a study of type 1 regulatory T cells. TCRdb passed the reads through MiXCR, listing each CDR3 protein once. The sample has tens of thousands of distinct CDR3 sequences; around 70% are singletons. These TCRs' antigens remain unknown. The sequencing input was cultured T cells, either the whole culture or a sorted T cell fraction (not recorded which). Subset here: Tr1-enriched cell product generated in vitro against host alloantigens. The receptors originated from a human donor in good health.

The rearrangement joins TRBV9 to TRBJ1-3; tentative D call: TRBD1 (6 bases). The CDR3 consists of 16 residues. Germline CDR1 and CDR2: SGDLS and YYNGEE. Trimming shortened V by 3 bases and J by 0 bases, and 13 bases separated the two germline ends. The CDR3 DNA reads TGTGCCAGCAGCGCCGGGACACTCCTCTCTGGAAACACCATATATTTT. Translation gives CASSAGTLLSGNTIYF.

This clonotype was counted only a few times. The chain links TRBV5-1 to TRBJ2-7; TRBD1 matches at 12 bases. The J segment lost 2 bases and the V segment lost 4 bases, leaving 4 bases of the junction unmatched. The CDR3 has 15 residues. Germline-derived CDR1 and CDR2 are SGHRS and YFSETQ. The CDR3 here is CASSRGQGATYEQYF. CDR3 bases: TGCGCCAGCAGCAGGGGACAGGGGGCAACCTACGAGCAGTACTTC.

The chain employs TRBV18 and TRBJ1-6, with 8 bases aligning to TRBD1. The CDR3 covers 15 residues. V shed 2 bases and J 9 bases; nucleotides not matched to a gene: 6. Per germline, CDR1 KGHSH and CDR2 LQKENI. CDR3 loop: CASSPGQGRLSPLHF. As DNA, the CDR3 is TGTGCCAGCTCACCAGGACAGGGCCGGCTTTCACCCCTCCACTTT. The full variable domain, with the rest looked up from reference TRBV18 and TRBJ1-6, is NAGVMQNPRHLVRRRGQEARLRCSPMKGHSHVYWYRQLPEEGLKFMVYLQKENIIDESGMPKERFSAEFPKEGPSILRIQQVVRGDSAAYFCASSPGQGRLSPLHFGNGTRLTVT.

The rearrangement uses TRBV6-5 and TRBJ2-2, with D perhaps TRBD1 (6 bases). V was clipped by 7 bases and J by 0 bases, with 15 bases between them. This CDR3 has 16 residues. From germline, CDR1 is MNHEY and CDR2 SVGAGI. The CDR3 DNA reads TGTGCCAGCACCTTCGCAGGGGTCCCGAACACCGGGGAGCTGTTTTTT. It is translated as CASTFAGVPNTGELFF.

V and J are TRBV20-1 and TRBJ1-3; tentative D call: TRBD1 (5 bases). The germline CDR1 and CDR2 sequences are DFQATT and SNEGSKA (reference sequence). The CDR3 covers 14 residues. Deletions cut 4 bases from V and 2 bases from J, with 12 bases between. This chain's CDR3 is CSAISDTAGNTIYF. CDR3 DNA: TGCAGTGCTATTTCGGACACGGCTGGAAACACCATATATTTT.

This clonotype is judged medium-sized. The genes are TRBV20-1 and TRBJ2-1, with no clear D. The CDR3 contains 15 residues. Germline V gene lookup returns CDR1 DFQATT and CDR2 SNEGSKA (reference sequence). Trimming left V 4 bases short and J 7 bases short, with 20 bases between. CDR3 sequence: CSAKSQTLRVNEQFF. CDR3 in DNA: TGCAGTGCTAAATCACAGACTCTTAGAGTAAATGAGCAGTTCTTC.

The V call is TRBV5-4, the J call TRBJ1-1; D is unresolved. V was trimmed by 4 bases and J by 1 base, leaving 8 bases between them. Germline CDR1 reads SGHNT; CDR2 reads YYREEE (reference sequence). This CDR3 is built from 13 residues. DNA for the CDR3: TGTGCCAGCAGCCGACGGGAGAACACTGAAGCTTTCTTT. Protein sequence: CASSRRENTEAFF.

The chain carries TRBV19 and TRBJ1-5; the match to TRBD1 covers 10 bases. Germline V gives CDR1 LNHDA, CDR2 SQIVND (reference sequence). J gave up 0 bases and V 6 bases, and 8 bases lay outside the gene matches. The CDR3 spans 17 residues. CDR3 DNA sequence: TGTGCCAGTAGATCGGGGACAGGGGCCCTTAGCAATCAGCCCCAGCATTTT. Its translation: CASRSGTGALSNQPQHF. The variable domain in full, with the rest retrieved from reference TRBV19 and TRBJ1-5, is DGGITQSPKYLFRKEGQNVTLSCEQNLNHDAMYWYRQDPGQGLRLIYYSQIVNDFQKGDIAEGYSVSREKKESFPLTVTSAQKNPTAFYLCASRSGTGALSNQPQHFGDGTRLSIL.

This chain links TRBV20-1 with TRBJ2-1; 7 bases are shared with TRBD2. CDR1 is DFQATT, CDR2 SNEGSKA, per germline (reference sequence). J was trimmed by 0 bases and V by 1 base; bases with no gene match: 9. CDR3 length: 17 residues. CDR3 nucleotides: TGCAGTGCTAGAGGTTCAGTAGCGGGCGGCTCCTACAATGAGCAGTTCTTC. It yields the protein CSARGSVAGGSYNEQFF.

This chain connects TRBV7-2 to TRBJ2-7, with D unresolved. Trimming stripped 4 bases from V and 4 bases from J, with 17 bases between. The CDR3 has 15 residues. Germline V gives CDR1 SGHTA, CDR2 FQGNSA. The CDR3 loop reads CASSSDPSLSYEQYF. The CDR3 DNA reads as TGTGCCAGCAGCTCGGACCCGTCCCTGAGTTACGAGCAGTACTTC.

V and J are TRBV29-1 and TRBJ2-1; either TRBD1 or TRBD2 may fit D (5 bases each). The CDR3 runs to 14 residues. From germline, CDR1 is SQVTM and CDR2 ANQGSEA. The V end lost 7 bases, the J end lost 9 bases, and 22 bases lay between the germline ends. CDR3 sequence reads: CSGRSEGMSSEQFF. In DNA form, the CDR3 reads TGCAGCGGCAGATCAGAGGGGATGAGTAGTGAGCAGTTCTTC.

This rearrangement joins TRBV5-4 to TRBJ1-1, with a possible D match to TRBD1 (5 bases). Germline V gene lookup returns CDR1 SGHNT and CDR2 YYREEE (reference sequence). Trimming removed 0 bases at V and 1 base at J, with 10 bases between. The CDR3 runs 15 residues. CDR3 in amino acids: CASSLDGGKNTEAFF. DNA for the CDR3: TGTGCCAGCAGCTTGGATGGGGGTAAGAACACTGAAGCTTTCTTT.

The chain recombines TRBV2 with TRBJ2-3; D remains unclear. Trimming stripped 6 bases from V and 3 bases from J, with 7 bases between. Germline CDR1 SNHLY, CDR2 FYNNEI. This CDR3 is built from 12 residues. The CDR3 here is CASRTSTDTQYF. CDR3 in DNA: TGTGCCAGCAGAACAAGTACAGATACGCAGTATTTT. The full variable domain, its missing parts supplied by reference TRBV2 and TRBJ2-3, is EPEVTQTPSHQVTQMGQEVILRCVPISNHLYFYWYRQILGQKVEFLVSFYNNEISEKSEIFDDQFSVERPDGSNFTLKIRSTKLEDSAMYFCASRTSTDTQYFGPGTRLTVL.

J is TRBJ2-2 and V is TRBV27, with D perhaps matching TRBD2 (6 bases). Trimming removed 6 bases from V and 3 bases from J, with 11 bases in between. Germline-derived CDR1 and CDR2 are MNHEY and SMNVEV (reference sequence). The CDR3 has 14 residues. This CDR3 reads CASRPWGDTGELFF. Here the CDR3 DNA reads TGTGCCAGCAGGCCCTGGGGGGACACCGGGGAGCTGTTTTTT.

This clonotype was detected once. The V gene is TRBV7-2, the J gene TRBJ2-5; D perhaps matches TRBD1 (6 bases). The V gene lost 4 bases and the J gene lost 5 bases, with 11 bases spanning the gap. Germline assignment: CDR1 SGHTA and CDR2 FQGNSA. This CDR3 contains 13 residues. CDR3 amino acids: CASSSQGGETQYF. CDR3 sequence (DNA): TGTGCCAGCAGCTCACAGGGTGGCGAGACCCAGTACTTC.

The J gene is TRBJ1-2, the V gene TRBV28; 7 bases match TRBD1. This CDR3 has 13 amino acids. With V trimmed by 4 bases and J by 4 bases, 3 bases remained unmatched. Germline V gives CDR1 MDHEN, CDR2 SYDVKM. The CDR3 is CASSYRGGYGYTF. In DNA form, the CDR3 reads TGTGCCAGCAGTTACAGGGGAGGCTATGGCTACACCTTC.

V is TRBV6-4 and J is TRBJ1-6; D is ambiguous. The CDR3 length is 14 residues. Looked up from germline, CDR1 is MRHNA and CDR2 is SNTAGT. Trimming took 2 bases from V and 9 from J, leaving 11 bases between them. CDR3 region: CASSDELARSPLHF. Written as DNA, the CDR3 is TGTGCCAGCAGTGACGAATTGGCCCGTTCACCCCTCCACTTT.

The rearrangement links TRBV2 to TRBJ2-3, with D tentatively TRBD1 (6 bases). Germline V lookup: CDR1 SNHLY, CDR2 FYNNEI. The CDR3 consists of 14 residues. Trimming took off 7 bases at V and 4 bases at J, with 15 bases between the two ends. CDR3 nucleotide sequence: TGTGCCAGCAATACCGGGACACTTGCAGATACGCAGTATTTT. It codes for CASNTGTLADTQYF.

The gene calls are TRBV4-3 and TRBJ2-1; TRBD2 agrees at 11 bases. CDR1 is LGHNA and CDR2 is YSLEER in the germline V gene. The CDR3 consists of 18 residues. V was clipped by 2 bases and J by 5 bases; unmatched bases: 11. The CDR3 bases are TGCGCCAGCAGCCAAACACCATATGGGACTAGCGGTAACAATGAGCAGTTCTTC. Protein sequence: CASSQTPYGTSGNNEQFF.

This chain uses TRBV2 with TRBJ2-1; 9 bases line up with TRBD2. Germline-derived CDR1 and CDR2 are SNHLY and FYNNEI. The CDR3 length is 17 residues. J lost 6 bases, V lost 3 bases, and 12 bases had no gene match. The CDR3, as DNA: TGTGCCAGCAGTGATCCAGGCGCGGGGGGGCCTCCCAATGAGCAGTTCTTC. Residues: CASSDPGAGGPPNEQFF.

For this clonotype: One junction end does not reproduce the germline sequence, and a read error may be involved. Here the CDR3 DNA reads TGTGCCAGCAGCTTAATCATGGCAAATCGGCCCCAGCATTTT. Amino acids: CASSLIMANRPQHF. This chain links TRBV5-5 with TRBJ1-5; no clear D gene. Per the germline V gene, CDR1 is SGHKS and CDR2 is YYEKEE (reference sequence). CDR3 length equals 14 residues.

The V call is TRBV20-1, the J call TRBJ1-5; maybe TRBD1 (5 bases). Between the trimmed V and J ends, which lost 0 bases and 4 bases, there was a span of 7 bases. This CDR3 has 13 residues. Germline V gene lookup returns CDR1 DFQATT and CDR2 SNEGSKA (reference sequence). DNA for the CDR3: TGCAGTGCTAGAGATGGGGGTAATCAGCCCCAGCATTTT. Its translation: CSARDGGNQPQHF.

This chain connects TRBV7-9 to TRBJ2-7, with 8 bases matching TRBD1. The junction had 3 bases not matched to a gene; V was cut back by 3 bases and J by 2 bases. This CDR3 spans 14 amino acids. Germline V gene data show CDR1 as SEHNR and CDR2 as FQNEAQ (reference sequence). This chain's CDR3 is CASSFGTGTYEQYF. CDR3 in DNA: TGTGCCAGCAGCTTCGGGACAGGCACCTACGAGCAGTACTTC.

V usage is TRBV11-3 and J usage is TRBJ2-2, with no clear D. The CDR3 extends over 14 amino acids. V lost 4 bases and J lost 1, with 7 bases in between. Germline CDR1 SGHNT, CDR2 YENEEA. Written as DNA, the CDR3 is TGTGCCAGCAGCTGGTCAGAGAACACCGGGGAGCTGTTTTTT. Protein sequence: CASSWSENTGELFF.